This T cell receptor beta chain stems from a study of blood T cells in healthy people across ages. General study findings and limits: When one million T cells were used, diversity estimates were thought to be underestimates. The unknown donor CMV status may have confounded expanded clonotype changes.

For the second PCR, which ran for 7 to 11 cycles, a sample-barcoded 5' primer and a J-beta primer mix were used. From the 5' RACE reads, TCRdb called clonotypes with MiXCR, one entry per CDR3 protein. The sample consists of more than 800,000 distinct CDR3 sequences, under 30% of them appearing once. Germline V gene lookup returns CDR1 MNHEY and CDR2 SVGEGT. V was pared by 7 bases and J by 12 bases, with 16 bases between. There are 13 residues in the CDR3. As to this clonotype: The antigen remains undetermined. A much larger clone lies one base from this, so it may be a read error.

The source of this sequence is a woman aged 80 or over in good health. The chain employs TRBV6-2 or TRBV6-3 and TRBJ1-6; the D is unclear. Sequenced: blood. In nucleotides, the CDR3 is TGTGCCAGCATGAACGAACCAGGTTTACCCCTCCACTTT. Amino acid sequence: CASMNEPGLPLHF.